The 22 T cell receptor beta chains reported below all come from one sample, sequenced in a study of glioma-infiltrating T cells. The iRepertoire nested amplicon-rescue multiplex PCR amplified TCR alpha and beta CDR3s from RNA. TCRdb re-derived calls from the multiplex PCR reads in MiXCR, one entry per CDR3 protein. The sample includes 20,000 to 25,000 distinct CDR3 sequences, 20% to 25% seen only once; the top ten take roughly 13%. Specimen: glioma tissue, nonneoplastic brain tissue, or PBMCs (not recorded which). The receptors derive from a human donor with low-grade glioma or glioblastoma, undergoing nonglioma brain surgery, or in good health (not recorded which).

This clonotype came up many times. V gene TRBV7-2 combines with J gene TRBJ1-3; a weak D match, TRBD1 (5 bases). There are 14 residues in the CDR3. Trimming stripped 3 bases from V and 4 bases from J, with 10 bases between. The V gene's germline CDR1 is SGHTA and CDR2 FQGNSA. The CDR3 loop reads CASSFDSVGNTIYF. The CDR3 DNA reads TGTGCCAGCAGCTTCGACAGTGTCGGAAACACCATATATTTT. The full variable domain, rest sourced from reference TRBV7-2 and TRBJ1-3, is GAGVSQSPSNKVTEKGKDVELRCDPISGHTALYWYRQSLGQGLEFLIYFQGNSAPDKSGLPSDRFSAERTGGSVSTLTIQRTQQEDSAVYLCASSFDSVGNTIYFGEGSWLTVV.

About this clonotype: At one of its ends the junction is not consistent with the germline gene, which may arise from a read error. CDR3 in amino acids: CASSRTQGTAELFF. CDR3 in DNA: TGTGCCAGCAGCCGGACACAGGGAACCGCGGAGCTGTTTTTT. The chain joins TRBV7-9 to TRBJ2-2, with D perhaps TRBD1 (6 bases). From germline, CDR1 is SEHNR and CDR2 FQNEAQ (reference sequence). The CDR3 has 14 amino acids.

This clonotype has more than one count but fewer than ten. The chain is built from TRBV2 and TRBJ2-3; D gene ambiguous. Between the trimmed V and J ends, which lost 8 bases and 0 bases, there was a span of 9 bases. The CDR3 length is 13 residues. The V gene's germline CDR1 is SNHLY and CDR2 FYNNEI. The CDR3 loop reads CASRTTSTDTQYF. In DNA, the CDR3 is TGTGCCAGCCGAACTACTAGCACAGATACGCAGTATTTT.

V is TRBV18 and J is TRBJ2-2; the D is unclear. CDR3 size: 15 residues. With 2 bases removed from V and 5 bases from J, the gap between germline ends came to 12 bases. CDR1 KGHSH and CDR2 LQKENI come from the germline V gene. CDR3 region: CASSPIPTLTGELFF. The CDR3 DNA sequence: TGTGCCAGCTCACCAATACCCACCCTTACCGGGGAGCTGTTTTTT.

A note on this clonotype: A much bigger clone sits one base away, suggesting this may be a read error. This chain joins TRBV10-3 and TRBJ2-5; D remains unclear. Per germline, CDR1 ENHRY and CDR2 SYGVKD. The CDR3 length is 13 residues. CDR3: CAISENEEDTQYF. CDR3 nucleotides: TGTGCCATCAGTGAGAACGAGGAAGATACCCAGTACTTC.

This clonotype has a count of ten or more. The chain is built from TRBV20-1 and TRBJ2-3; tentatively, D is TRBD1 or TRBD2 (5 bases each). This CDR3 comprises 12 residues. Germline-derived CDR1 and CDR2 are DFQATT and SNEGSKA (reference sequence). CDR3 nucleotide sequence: TGCAGCTGGGGGAAGGAGTCGGATACGCAGTATTTT. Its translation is CSWGKESDTQYF.

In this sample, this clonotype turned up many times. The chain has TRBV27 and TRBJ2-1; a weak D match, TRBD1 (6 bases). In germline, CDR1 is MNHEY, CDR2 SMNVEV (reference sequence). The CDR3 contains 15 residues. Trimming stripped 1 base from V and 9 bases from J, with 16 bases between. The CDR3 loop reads CASSLFGRGTTEQFF. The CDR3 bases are TGTGCCAGCAGTTTATTTGGCAGGGGTACTACTGAGCAGTTCTTC.

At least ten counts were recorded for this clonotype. The CDR3 DNA sequence: TGTGCCAGCAGTTATGGGAGACACCAAGGCACTGAAGCTTTCTTT. Its protein is CASSYGRHQGTEAFF. The V and J genes are TRBV6-1 and TRBJ1-1, with D hard to call. Trimming pared 5 bases from V and 4 bases from J, leaving 17 bases between. The CDR3 is 15 residues long. In germline, CDR1 is MNHNS, CDR2 SASEGT.

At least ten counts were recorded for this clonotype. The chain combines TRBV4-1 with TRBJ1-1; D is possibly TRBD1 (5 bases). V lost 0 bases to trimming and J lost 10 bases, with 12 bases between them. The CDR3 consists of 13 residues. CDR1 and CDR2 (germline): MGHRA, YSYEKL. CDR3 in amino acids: CASSQDRAMGAFF. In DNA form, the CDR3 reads TGCGCCAGCAGCCAAGACAGGGCGATGGGAGCTTTCTTT.

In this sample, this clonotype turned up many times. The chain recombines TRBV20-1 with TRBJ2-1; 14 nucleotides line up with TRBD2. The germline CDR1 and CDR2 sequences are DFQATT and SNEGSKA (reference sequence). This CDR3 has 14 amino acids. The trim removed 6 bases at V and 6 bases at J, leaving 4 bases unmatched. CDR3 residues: CSARGLAGVNEQFF. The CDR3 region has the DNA TGCAGTGCCAGGGGACTAGCGGGGGTCAATGAGCAGTTCTTC.

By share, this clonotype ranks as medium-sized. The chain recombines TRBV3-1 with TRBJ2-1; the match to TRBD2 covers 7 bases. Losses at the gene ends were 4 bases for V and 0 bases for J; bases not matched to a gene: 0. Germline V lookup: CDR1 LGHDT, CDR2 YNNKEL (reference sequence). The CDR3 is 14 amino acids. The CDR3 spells CASSPGGSYNEQFF. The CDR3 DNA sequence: TGTGCCAGCAGCCCGGGGGGCTCCTACAATGAGCAGTTCTTC.

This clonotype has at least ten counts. The chain's CDR3 is CASRGNMNTEAFF. For the CDR3, the DNA is TGTGCCAGCAGGGGGAACATGAACACTGAAGCTTTCTTT. This chain joins TRBV2 and TRBJ1-1; D uncertain. The CDR3 length is 13 residues. Germline CDR1 is SNHLY and CDR2 is FYNNEI. V shed 6 bases and J shed 0 bases, with 8 bases lying between them.

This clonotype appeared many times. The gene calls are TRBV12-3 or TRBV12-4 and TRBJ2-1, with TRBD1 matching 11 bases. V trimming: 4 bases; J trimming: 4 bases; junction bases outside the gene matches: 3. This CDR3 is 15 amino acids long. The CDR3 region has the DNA TGTGCCAGCAGTTGGGACAGGGGGACTTACAATGAGCAGTTCTTC. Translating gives CASSWDRGTYNEQFF.

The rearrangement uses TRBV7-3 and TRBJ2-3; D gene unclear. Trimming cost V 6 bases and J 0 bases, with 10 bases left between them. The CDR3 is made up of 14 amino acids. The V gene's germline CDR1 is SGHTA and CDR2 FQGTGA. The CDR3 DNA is TGTGCCAGCAGTCTTTCCGGGAGCACAGATACGCAGTATTTT. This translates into CASSLSGSTDTQYF.

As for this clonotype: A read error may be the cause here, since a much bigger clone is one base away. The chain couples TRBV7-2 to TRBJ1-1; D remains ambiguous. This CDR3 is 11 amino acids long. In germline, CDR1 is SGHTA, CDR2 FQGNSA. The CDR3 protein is CASGLVTEAFF. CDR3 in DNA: TGTGCCAGCGGCTTAGTGACGGAAGCTTTCTTT.

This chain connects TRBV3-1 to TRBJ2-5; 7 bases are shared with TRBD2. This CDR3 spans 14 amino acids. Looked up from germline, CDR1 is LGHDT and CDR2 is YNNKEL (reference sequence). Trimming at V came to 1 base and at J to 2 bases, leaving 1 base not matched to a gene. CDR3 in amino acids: CASSQGRGQETQYF. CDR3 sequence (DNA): TGTGCCAGCAGCCAAGGGCGGGGGCAAGAGACCCAGTACTTC.

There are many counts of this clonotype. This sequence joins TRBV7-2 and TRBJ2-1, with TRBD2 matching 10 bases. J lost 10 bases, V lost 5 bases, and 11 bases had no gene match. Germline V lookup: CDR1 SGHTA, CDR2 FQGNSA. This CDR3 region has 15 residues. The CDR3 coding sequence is TGTGCCAGCAGCCTAAGCGGGGGGGCCGGAGGAGAGCAGTTCTTC. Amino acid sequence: CASSLSGGAGGEQFF.

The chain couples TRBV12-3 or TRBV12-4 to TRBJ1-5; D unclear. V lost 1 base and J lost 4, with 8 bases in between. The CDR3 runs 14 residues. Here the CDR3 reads CASSLEVSNQPQHF. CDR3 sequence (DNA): TGTGCCAGCAGTTTAGAGGTTTCTAATCAGCCCCAGCATTTT.

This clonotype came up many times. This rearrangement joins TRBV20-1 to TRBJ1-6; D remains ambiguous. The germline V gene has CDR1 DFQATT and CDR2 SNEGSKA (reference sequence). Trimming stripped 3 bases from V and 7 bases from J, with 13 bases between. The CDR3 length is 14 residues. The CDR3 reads CSASRMSPNSPLHF. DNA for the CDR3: TGCAGTGCTAGTCGGATGAGTCCAAATTCACCCCTCCACTTT.

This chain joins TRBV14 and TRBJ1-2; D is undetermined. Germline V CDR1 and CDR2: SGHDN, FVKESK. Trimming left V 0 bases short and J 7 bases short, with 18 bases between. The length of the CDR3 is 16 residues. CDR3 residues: CASSQDLITGKAGYTF. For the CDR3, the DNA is TGTGCCAGCAGCCAAGATCTGATCACTGGGAAGGCTGGCTACACCTTC.

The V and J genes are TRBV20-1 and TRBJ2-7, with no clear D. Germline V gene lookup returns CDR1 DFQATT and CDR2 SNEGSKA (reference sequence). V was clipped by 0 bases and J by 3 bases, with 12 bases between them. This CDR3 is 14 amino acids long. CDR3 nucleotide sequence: TGCAGTGCTAGAGATTTTACAGCGAACTACGAGCAGTACTTC. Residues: CSARDFTANYEQYF.

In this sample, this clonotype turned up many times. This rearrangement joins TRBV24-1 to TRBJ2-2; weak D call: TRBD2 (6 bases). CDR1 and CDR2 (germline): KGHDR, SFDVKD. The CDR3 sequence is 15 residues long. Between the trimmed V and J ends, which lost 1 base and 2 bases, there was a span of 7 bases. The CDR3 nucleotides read TGTGCCACCAGTGATTTCGGGGGAAACACCGGGGAGCTGTTTTTT. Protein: CATSDFGGNTGELFF.